This T cell receptor (beta chain) was profiled in a study of molecular identifiers for immune sequencing clone quantification. Germline V gene lookup returns CDR1 SEHNR and CDR2 FQNEAQ (reference sequence). V was trimmed by 5 bases and J by 7 bases, leaving 13 bases between them. CDR3 length equals 13 residues. TCRdb re-derived calls from the PCR reads in MiXCR, one entry per CDR3 protein. Here the sample spans some 590,000 distinct CDR3 sequences, less than 30% being singletons. This TCR derives from a human donor in good health. Some libraries in this study had Jurkat cell RNA spiked in. The chain joins TRBV7-9 to TRBJ2-3; D is unclear. Sequenced material: naive CD8+ T cells from blood, with Jurkat cell RNA spiked in. Subset here: FACS-sorted CD8+CD4-CCR7+CD45RA+ naive T cells. The CDR3 DNA reads as TGTGCCAGCAGCCAGGACGGACGCAATACGCAGTATTTT. It is translated as CASSQDGRNTQYF.